The text below deals with one TCR beta chain. Data came from immunoSEQ multiplex PCR; TCRdb stores just in-frame clones and leaves some out. The sample contains about 130,000 clones, 87% of which appear only once. The data belong to a study of control samples from healthy donors and cancer patients. The V gene's germline CDR1 is SNHLY and CDR2 FYNNEI. The CDR3 sequence is 21 residues long. Trimming cost V 5 bases and J 3 bases, with 35 bases left between them. The chain links TRBV2 to TRBJ2-7; D is perhaps TRBD2 (7 bases). Sequenced material: blood. The origin of this receptor is a man younger than 35 in good health. CDR3 DNA: TGTGCCAGCAGTCCATCCTATCGACAGGATTGGCGGGAGACCGAAATCTACGAGCAGTACTTC. Translating it yields CASSPSYRQDWRETEIYEQYF.